One TCR beta chain is described in this entry. Enrolled during active infection, Seattle patients were then followed longitudinally. Per the study methods: Nucleated cell counts were estimated from reference gene primer amplification. Generated by immunoSEQ multiplex PCR, the TCRdb table keeps only in-frame clones and is missing some. V, J and clone size derive from that table, while D and trimming were established from the DNA sequence. Here the sample spans about 160,000 clones, approximately 92% being singletons. The sample originates from a study of blood T cell repertoires in COVID-19. About the research overall: Sites in the United States, Italy and Spain provided acute and convalescent COVID-19 samples. T cells, B-cell-depleted T cells, or PBMCs supplied cDNA or gDNA.

Germline V gene lookup returns CDR1 SGHNT and CDR2 YYREEE (reference sequence). This CDR3 has 14 amino acids. J was trimmed by 6 bases and V by 2 bases; bases with no gene match: 8. Sequenced material: peripheral blood. This TCR was recovered from a man aged 25 to 45 with COVID-19, enrolled during active disease. The chain combines TRBV5-4 with TRBJ2-7, with TRBD2 identical over 7 bases. CDR3 protein: CASSLQAGDSEQYF. The CDR3 bases are TGTGCCAGCAGCTTACAGGCGGGAGATAGCGAGCAGTACTTC.